This TCR beta chain is drawn from a study of blood T cells in healthy people across ages. Study-level points and caveats: Calculation of diversity from one million T cells yielded estimates considered to be underestimates.

The CDR3 spans 13 residues. Germline trimming cut 5 bases from V and 6 bases from J; bases unmatched to any gene: 7. Germline V gene data show CDR1 as SGHTA and CDR2 as FQGNSA. For the second PCR, which ran for roughly 6 to 12 cycles, a sample-barcoded 5' primer and a J-beta primer mix were used. One entry per CDR3 protein, called by TCRdb with MiXCR from the 5' RACE reads. The table has hundreds of thousands of distinct CDR3 sequences, about three fifths seen once; the top ten hold 20% to 25%. This clonotype was picked up a small number of times. Its antigen is not known. The sequenced sample was blood. This TCR was sampled from a man aged 25-45 years in good health. V usage is TRBV7-2 and J usage is TRBJ2-7, with TRBD2 matching 7 bases. This CDR3 is CASSRDYSTEQYF. In nucleotides, the CDR3 is TGTGCCAGCAGCCGGGACTATAGTACCGAGCAGTACTTC.